These T cell receptor beta chains were read from a single sample in a study of regulatory T cells in long-lasting Graves disease. TCRdb reprocessed the multiplex PCR reads via MiXCR and lists one record per CDR3 protein. This sample has about 470,000 distinct CDR3 sequences, with under 25% found just once. Sequencing used peripheral blood mononuclear cells (PBMCs), obtained when the disease was refractory, from a patient treated with antithyroid drugs. These receptors originate from a female donor with Graves disease. Each CDR3 is given with its conserved first and last residue. D genes are given only for firm matches. The size field is filled for only some rows; it gives once, few, many or a size class.

d_call: -
j_call: TRBJ2-3
clone_size: -
v_call: TRBV5-5
cdr3_nt: TGTGCCAGCAAAAACCCGTCCCCAGTTACGCAGTATTTT
cdr3_aa: CASKNPSPVTQYF

d_call: -
j_call: TRBJ2-1
clone_size: -
v_call: TRBV6-2/TRBV6-3
cdr3_nt: TGTGCCAGCAGCCAACCTTACAATGAGCAGTTCTTC
cdr3_aa: CASSQPYNEQFF

d_call: -
j_call: TRBJ2-7
clone_size: -
v_call: TRBV27
cdr3_nt: TGTGCCAGCGGTATACAGGGTCCCTCCTACGAGCAGTACTTC
cdr3_aa: CASGIQGPSYEQYF

d_call: -
j_call: TRBJ2-5
clone_size: -
v_call: TRBV28
cdr3_nt: TGTGCCAGCAGAAGGGTTACGGGATTGGGGGAGCAGTACTTC
cdr3_aa: CASRRVTGLGEQYF

d_call: -
j_call: TRBJ1-1
clone_size: many
v_call: TRBV27
cdr3_nt: TGTGCCAGCAGTTTAGACCTAGGGGGGAGTGAAGCTTTCTTT
cdr3_aa: CASSLDLGGSEAFF

d_call: -
j_call: TRBJ2-1
clone_size: -
v_call: TRBV6-1
cdr3_nt: TGTGCCAGCAGTGAAGTAAAGGAGCAGTTCTTC
cdr3_aa: CASSEVKEQFF

d_call: -
j_call: TRBJ1-6
clone_size: -
v_call: TRBV5-4
cdr3_nt: TGTGCCAGCAGCTTCGAGGTTGATAATTCACCCCTCCACTTT
cdr3_aa: CASSFEVDNSPLHF

d_call: -
j_call: TRBJ2-7
clone_size: -
v_call: TRBV10-3
cdr3_nt: TGTGCCACCAGGCTAGCTTCCGAATACGAGCAGTACTTC
cdr3_aa: CATRLASEYEQYF

d_call: -
j_call: TRBJ2-1
clone_size: -
v_call: TRBV12-5
cdr3_nt: TGTGCTAGTGGTTTGGTAGGCGGTGGAGGGCAGAATGAGCAGTTCTTC
cdr3_aa: CASGLVGGGGQNEQFF

d_call: -
j_call: TRBJ1-1
clone_size: -
v_call: TRBV18
cdr3_nt: TGTGCCAGCTCACCAGCGGTGCTGTCGTTGAACACTGAAGCTTTCTTT
cdr3_aa: CASSPAVLSLNTEAFF

d_call: TRBD1
j_call: TRBJ1-3
clone_size: -
v_call: TRBV9
cdr3_nt: TGTGCCAGCAGCGAGACGGGACAGGGGCTCGGAAACACCATATATTTT
cdr3_aa: CASSETGQGLGNTIYF

d_call: TRBD1
j_call: TRBJ1-1
clone_size: -
v_call: TRBV19
cdr3_nt: TGTGCCAGTAGTCCCCGGGCATCACAGGGGGAAACTGAAGCTTTCTTT
cdr3_aa: CASSPRASQGETEAFF

d_call: TRBD1
j_call: TRBJ1-4
clone_size: -
v_call: TRBV4-2
cdr3_nt: TGTGCCAGCAGCCTCTACAGAGGGGGCAACGACGAACTGTTTTTT
cdr3_aa: CASSLYRGGNDELFF

d_call: -
j_call: TRBJ1-1
clone_size: few
v_call: TRBV5-4
cdr3_nt: TGTGCCAGCAGCCCTGGCAGGGGAAGGACTGAAGCTTTCTTT
cdr3_aa: CASSPGRGRTEAFF

d_call: -
j_call: TRBJ1-1
clone_size: -
v_call: TRBV24-1
cdr3_nt: TGTGCCACCAGTGTAGAGACCGCCCGAGGCACTGAAGCTTTCTTT
cdr3_aa: CATSVETARGTEAFF

d_call: TRBD2
j_call: TRBJ2-2
clone_size: many
v_call: TRBV6-9
cdr3_nt: TGTGCCAGCAGTTACCCGGGACTAGCGGGAGGGCCAGTTCCCGTGGAGGAGCTGTTTTTT
cdr3_aa: CASSYPGLAGGPVPVEELFF

d_call: -
j_call: TRBJ2-7
clone_size: many
v_call: TRBV13
cdr3_nt: TGTGCCAGCAGTAGGAGTTACGAGCAGTACTTC
cdr3_aa: CASSRSYEQYF

d_call: -
j_call: TRBJ1-5
clone_size: many
v_call: TRBV28
cdr3_nt: TGTGCCAGCAGTGACCACACTTTACAGGTTTGGGATCAGCCCCAGCATTTT
cdr3_aa: CASSDHTLQVWDQPQHF

d_call: -
j_call: TRBJ1-1
clone_size: few
v_call: TRBV29-1
cdr3_nt: TGCAGCGCCTCCGGTCGTGAGGCTTTCTTT
cdr3_aa: CSASGREAFF

d_call: -
j_call: TRBJ2-7
clone_size: many
v_call: TRBV6-1
cdr3_nt: TGTGCCAGCAGGAATTTTCCGGGACTCACGAGCTCCTACGAGCAGTACTTC
cdr3_aa: CASRNFPGLTSSYEQYF